This T cell receptor (beta chain) is drawn from a study of T cells in localized non-small cell lung cancer. The study's findings and limits: The study sequenced only one region of the tumor. As a result, intratumor heterogeneity could not be excluded and remains possible. Across samples, adjacent lung featured a median roughly 56 of the top 100 tumor clones.

Comment on this clone: Its cognate antigen is unknown.

V lost 10 bases to trimming and J lost 2 bases, with 14 bases between them. CDR1 is MGHDK and CDR2 is SYGVNS in the germline V gene. There are 13 residues in the CDR3. Using immunoSEQ multiplex PCR, the repertoire was profiled, and TCRdb retains in-frame clones only, with some absent. The table has 70,000 to 90,000 clones, over 75% seen once. This TCR was recovered from a female donor aged 60 or older with stage I lung adenocarcinoma. The chain joins TRBV25-1 to TRBJ2-5; no firm D call. Here the sequenced sample was peripheral blood, taken before any cancer treatment. CDR3 in amino acids: CATYSDVQETQYF. The CDR3 nucleotides are TGTGCCACCTACTCGGACGTTCAAGAGACCCAGTACTTC.